Sequencing of this T cell receptor (beta chain) was carried out in a study of spatial heterogeneity in lung cancer. As for the study in general: Mean representation of each unique TCR and UMI combination in the raw reads exceeded 9.5 occurrences.

CDR3 size: 15 residues. Germline V lookup: CDR1 KGHSH, CDR2 LQKENI. The ends lost 4 bases at V and 2 bases at J; junction bases unmatched: 5. Whole-study findings and limits: Blood showed ubiquitous tumor TCRs more often at resection than at routine follow-up.

A unique molecular identifier was carried by every single TCR cDNA molecule. From the 5' RACE reads, TCRdb called clonotypes with MiXCR, one entry per CDR3 protein. The sample holds almost 75,000 distinct CDR3 sequences; more than 10% are singletons and the top ten take more than 5.5%. This clonotype was seen many times. Its antigen is undetermined. Time point given: sample taken at primary tumor resection. Whole RNA, isolated from tumor, nontumor lung or frozen PBMC, was sequenced without prior sorting. There were 72 donors, all of them untreated patients with early-stage non-small cell lung cancer. This TCR was sampled from a male donor with early-stage non-small cell lung cancer. The chain couples TRBV18 to TRBJ1-1, with 9 bases matching TRBD1. The input for sequencing was PBMCs, taken at surgery. CDR3 DNA: TGTGCCAGCTCACTACAACAGGGGGCAAACACTGAAGCTTTCTTT. It is translated as CASSLQQGANTEAFF.